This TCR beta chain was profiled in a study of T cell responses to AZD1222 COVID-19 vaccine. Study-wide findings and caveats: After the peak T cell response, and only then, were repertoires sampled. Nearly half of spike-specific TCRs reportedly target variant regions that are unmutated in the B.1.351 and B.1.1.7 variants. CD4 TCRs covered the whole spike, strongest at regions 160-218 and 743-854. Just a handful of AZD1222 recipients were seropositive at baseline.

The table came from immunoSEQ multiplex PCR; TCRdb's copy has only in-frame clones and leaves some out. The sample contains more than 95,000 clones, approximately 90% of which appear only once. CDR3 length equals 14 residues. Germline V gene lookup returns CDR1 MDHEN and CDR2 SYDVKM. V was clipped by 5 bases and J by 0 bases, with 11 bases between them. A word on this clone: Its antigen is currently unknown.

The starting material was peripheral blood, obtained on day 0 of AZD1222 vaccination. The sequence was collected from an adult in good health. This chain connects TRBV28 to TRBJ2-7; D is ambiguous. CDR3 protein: CASSQGFYSYEQYF. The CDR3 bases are TGTGCCAGCAGTCAAGGTTTCTACTCCTACGAGCAGTACTTC.